The T cell receptor (beta chain) described here comes from a study of CD8+CD57+ T cells in acquired aplastic anemia (dated by TCRdb to 2017 to 2018). With respect to the entire study: A mean of roughly 3.2 ug of DNA, ranging from roughly 0.18 to 30 ug, was extracted from sorted CD4+ and CD8+ cells. CD8+CD57+ expansion was defined as a frequency above the mean frequency observed in healthy subjects. Beyond this particular receptor, the publication reports: Between patients and healthy controls, no significant difference in CD8+ Simpson's diversity was found (P=0.060). Some 27 CD8+ CDR3 sequences were found in both patients and controls but appeared to be highly expressed in patients and within the immunodominant clones of the patients.

Concerning this clonotype: The target of this receptor is not known. Per-base qualities were not stored, and no clone one base away is much larger.

Genomic DNA was used as template for profiling of TCR beta VDJ combinations and CDR3 sequences. An Illumina HiSeq 2000 was used for TCR repertoire sequencing. The original methods were these. TRBV/TRBJ rearrangement plots, CDR3 size and DJ length profiles, and Simpson's diversity index were used to assess repertoires. The most abundant DNA sequence in the deep sequencing data was defined as the immunodominant clone. CDR3 amino acid sequences were checked for sharing across subjects and were also compared against the VDJdb database and published repertoires. TCRdb took the public reads, trimmed them with fastp at Q25, ran MiXCR for clone calling and kept in-frame beta chains. Merged by CDR3 protein, the rows form single entries marked with the most common genes and DNA. TCRdb's processing, not the study's, gives the V and J calls here. The sample has approximately 80,000 distinct CDR3 sequences on record, roughly 70% of them singletons. The ten biggest clones cover more than 80% of the sample.

Flow cytometry had shown CD8+CD57+ cell expansion in the patients selected for sequencing. Every patient had severe acquired aplastic anemia, diagnosed using the International Study of Aplastic Anemia and Agranulocytosis and Camitta criteria. No therapy had been received by the patients at the time of blood sampling. In this study, sorted CD4+ and CD8+ T cells from the blood of healthy subjects and of severe aplastic anemia patients had their TCR repertoires deep-sequenced. Patients were enrolled under clinicaltrials.gov protocols 00001620, 01623167, 00001397, 00071045, 00081523 and 00961064 in the USA. Ficoll-Paque density gradient centrifugation was used to isolate peripheral blood mononuclear cells. Before DNA extraction, CD4+ and CD8+ T cells were sorted by FACS or by magnetic beads. The CDR3 runs 18 residues from the cysteine to the phenylalanine. The entry retains the CDR3 DNA only, 54 bases that are in frame from base 1. The CDR1 and CDR2 encoded by the germline V gene are MNHNS and SASEGT. The junction shows trimming of 4 bases on V and 0 bases on J, and the gene matches do not reach 11 bases of it.

This TCR was sampled from a human donor with aplastic anemia. Here the chain combines TRBV6-1 and TRBJ1-5, with 8 central nucleotides matching TRBD1. The sample consisted of sorted CD4+, CD8+, or CD8+CD57+ T cells (not recorded which) from PBMCs. The CDR3 region has the sequence CASSGRGQVQYSNQPQHF. The sequenced DNA is TGTGCCAGCAGTGGGAGGGGACAGGTCCAATATAGCAATCAGCCCCAGCATTTT.